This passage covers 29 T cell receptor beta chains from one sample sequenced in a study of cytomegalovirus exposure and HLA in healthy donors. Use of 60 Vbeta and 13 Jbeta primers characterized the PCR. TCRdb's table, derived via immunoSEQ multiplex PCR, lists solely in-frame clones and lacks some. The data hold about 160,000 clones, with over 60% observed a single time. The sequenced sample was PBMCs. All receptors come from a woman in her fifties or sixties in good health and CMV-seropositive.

CDR3 coding DNA: TGCGCCAGCAGCCAAAAACAGGTTAACTTAGGGGGTGAAGCTTTCTTT. Its protein is CASSQKQVNLGGEAFF. The gene calls are TRBV4-1 and TRBJ1-1; perhaps TRBD1 as D (6 bases). CDR1 is MGHRA, CDR2 YSYEKL, per germline. The CDR3 runs 16 residues. V was pared by 2 bases and J by 7 bases, with 20 bases between.

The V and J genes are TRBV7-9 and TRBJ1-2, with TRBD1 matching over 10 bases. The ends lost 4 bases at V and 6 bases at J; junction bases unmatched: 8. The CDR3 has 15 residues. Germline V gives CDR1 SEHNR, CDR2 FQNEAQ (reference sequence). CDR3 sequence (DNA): TGTGCCAGCAGCTGGAGACAGGGGGCTGGGAATGGCTACACCTTC. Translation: CASSWRQGAGNGYTF.

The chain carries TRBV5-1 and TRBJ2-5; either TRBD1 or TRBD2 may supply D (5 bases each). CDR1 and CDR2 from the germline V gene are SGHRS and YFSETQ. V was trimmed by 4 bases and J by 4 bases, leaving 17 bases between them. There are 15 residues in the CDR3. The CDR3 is CASSVGTVAGETQYF. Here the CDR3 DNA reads TGCGCCAGCAGCGTGGGGACGGTGGCGGGAGAGACCCAGTACTTC.

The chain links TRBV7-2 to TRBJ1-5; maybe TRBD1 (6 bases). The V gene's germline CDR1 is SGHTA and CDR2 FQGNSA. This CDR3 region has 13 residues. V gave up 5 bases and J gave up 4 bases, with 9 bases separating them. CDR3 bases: TGTGCCAGCAGCCAGGGGTGGAATCAGCCCCAGCATTTT. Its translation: CASSQGWNQPQHF. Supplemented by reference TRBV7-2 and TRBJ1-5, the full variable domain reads GAGVSQSPSNKVTEKGKDVELRCDPISGHTALYWYRQSLGQGLEFLIYFQGNSAPDKSGLPSDRFSAERTGGSVSTLTIQRTQQEDSAVYLCASSQGWNQPQHFGDGTRLSIL.

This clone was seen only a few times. The CDR3 loop reads CASSNFRGSGYTF. The CDR3 bases are TGTGCCAGCAGCAACTTCAGGGGAAGTGGCTACACCTTC. The chain employs TRBV7-9 and TRBJ1-2, with a possible D match to TRBD1 (6 bases). CDR1 is SEHNR and CDR2 is FQNEAQ in the germline V gene (reference sequence). The CDR3 contains 13 residues. The V end lost 5 bases, the J end lost 7 bases, and 14 bases lay between the germline ends.

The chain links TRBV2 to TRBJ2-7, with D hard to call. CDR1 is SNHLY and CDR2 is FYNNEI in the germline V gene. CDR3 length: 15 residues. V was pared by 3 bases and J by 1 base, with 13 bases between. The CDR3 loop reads CASSDRGSRSYEQYF. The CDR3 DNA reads TGTGCCAGCAGTGACCGCGGTTCCCGATCCTACGAGCAGTACTTC.

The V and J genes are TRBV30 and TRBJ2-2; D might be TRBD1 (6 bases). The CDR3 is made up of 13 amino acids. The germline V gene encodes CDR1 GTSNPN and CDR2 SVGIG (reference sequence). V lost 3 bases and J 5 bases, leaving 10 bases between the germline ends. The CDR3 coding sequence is TGTGCCTGGAGGCAGGGGTGGACCGGGGAGCTGTTTTTT. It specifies CAWRQGWTGELFF.

CDR3 sequence: CASSQSGSQETQYF. CDR3 DNA sequence: TGTGCCAGCAGCCAGTCGGGGAGCCAAGAGACCCAGTACTTC. This sequence joins TRBV9 and TRBJ2-5, with D tentatively TRBD2 (5 bases). V was clipped by 4 bases and J by 1 base, with 11 bases between them. Germline V lookup: CDR1 SGDLS, CDR2 YYNGEE. The CDR3 is 14 amino acids.

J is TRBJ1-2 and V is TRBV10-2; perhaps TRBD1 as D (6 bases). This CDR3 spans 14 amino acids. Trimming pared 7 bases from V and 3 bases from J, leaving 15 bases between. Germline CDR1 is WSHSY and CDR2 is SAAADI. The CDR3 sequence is CASNPTGRDYGYTF. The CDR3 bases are TGCGCCAGCAACCCGACAGGCCGCGACTATGGCTACACCTTC.

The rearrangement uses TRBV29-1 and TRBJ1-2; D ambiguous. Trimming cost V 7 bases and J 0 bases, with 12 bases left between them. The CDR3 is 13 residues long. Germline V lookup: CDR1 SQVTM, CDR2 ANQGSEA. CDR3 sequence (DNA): TGCAGCGCCGCACTAGGAGCTAACTATGGCTACACCTTC. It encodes CSAALGANYGYTF.

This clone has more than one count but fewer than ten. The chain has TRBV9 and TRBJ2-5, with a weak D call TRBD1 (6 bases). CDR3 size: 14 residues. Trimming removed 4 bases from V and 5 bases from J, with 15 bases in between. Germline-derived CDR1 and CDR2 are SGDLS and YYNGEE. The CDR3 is CASSLRGFDETQYF. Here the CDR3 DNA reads TGTGCCAGCAGCTTAAGGGGGTTCGATGAGACCCAGTACTTC.

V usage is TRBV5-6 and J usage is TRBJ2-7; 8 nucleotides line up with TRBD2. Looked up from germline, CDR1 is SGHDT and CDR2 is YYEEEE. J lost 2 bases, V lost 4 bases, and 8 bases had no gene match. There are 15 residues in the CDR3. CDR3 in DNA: TGTGCCAGCAGCGTCACTAGCGGATTTACCTACGAGCAGTACTTC. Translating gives CASSVTSGFTYEQYF.

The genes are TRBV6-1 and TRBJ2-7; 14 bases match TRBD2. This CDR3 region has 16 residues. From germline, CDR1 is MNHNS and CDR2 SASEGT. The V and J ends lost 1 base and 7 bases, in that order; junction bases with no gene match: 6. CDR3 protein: CASSEEVGLAGGEQYF. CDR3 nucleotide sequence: TGTGCCAGCAGTGAAGAGGTAGGACTAGCGGGAGGTGAGCAGTACTTC.

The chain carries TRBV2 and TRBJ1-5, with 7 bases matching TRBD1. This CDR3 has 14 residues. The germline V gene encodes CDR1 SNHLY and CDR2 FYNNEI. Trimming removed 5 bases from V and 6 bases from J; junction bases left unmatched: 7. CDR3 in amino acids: CASSPQTGRQPQHF. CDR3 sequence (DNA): TGTGCCAGCAGTCCACAGACAGGGCGTCAGCCCCAGCATTTT. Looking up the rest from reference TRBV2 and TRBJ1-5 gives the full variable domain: EPEVTQTPSHQVTQMGQEVILRCVPISNHLYFYWYRQILGQKVEFLVSFYNNEISEKSEIFDDQFSVERPDGSNFTLKIRSTKLEDSAMYFCASSPQTGRQPQHFGDGTRLSIL.

The CDR3 region has the DNA TGTGCCAGCAATCGACAGGGGGCGGAGAATTCACCCCTCCACTTT. It is translated as CASNRQGAENSPLHF. This rearrangement joins TRBV2 to TRBJ1-6; 10 bases agree with TRBD1. Germline CDR1 and CDR2: SNHLY and FYNNEI. Trimming removed 7 bases from V and 7 bases from J; junction bases left unmatched: 7. This CDR3 is built from 15 residues. Combining the CDR3 with reference TRBV2 and TRBJ1-6 gives the whole variable domain EPEVTQTPSHQVTQMGQEVILRCVPISNHLYFYWYRQILGQKVEFLVSFYNNEISEKSEIFDDQFSVERPDGSNFTLKIRSTKLEDSAMYFCASNRQGAENSPLHFGNGTRLTVT.

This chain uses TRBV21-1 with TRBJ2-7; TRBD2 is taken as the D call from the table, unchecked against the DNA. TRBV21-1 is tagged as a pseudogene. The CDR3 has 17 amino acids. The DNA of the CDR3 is TGTGCCAGCAGCAAAGGGGAGCACGGTAGCGGGACTTACGAGCAGTACTTC. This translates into CASSKGEHGSGTYEQYF.

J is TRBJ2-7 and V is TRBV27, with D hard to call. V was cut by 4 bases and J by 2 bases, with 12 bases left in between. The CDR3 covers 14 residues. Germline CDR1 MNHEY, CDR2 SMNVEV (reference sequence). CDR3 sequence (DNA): TGTGCCAGCAGTTCCTTATCCCTTACCTACGAGCAGTACTTC. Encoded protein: CASSSLSLTYEQYF.

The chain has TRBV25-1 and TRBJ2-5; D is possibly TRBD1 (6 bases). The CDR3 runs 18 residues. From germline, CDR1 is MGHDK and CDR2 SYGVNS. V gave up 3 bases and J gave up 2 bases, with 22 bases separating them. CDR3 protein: CASSDWDTAPYGQETQYF. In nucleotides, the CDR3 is TGTGCCAGCAGTGACTGGGACACTGCCCCGTATGGTCAAGAGACCCAGTACTTC.

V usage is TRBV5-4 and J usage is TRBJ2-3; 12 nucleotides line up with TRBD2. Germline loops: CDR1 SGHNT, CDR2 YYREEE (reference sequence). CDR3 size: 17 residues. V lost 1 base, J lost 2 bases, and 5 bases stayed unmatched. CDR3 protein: CASSLSPSGGATDTQYF. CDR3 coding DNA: TGTGCCAGCAGCTTGTCTCCTAGCGGGGGGGCCACAGATACGCAGTATTTT.

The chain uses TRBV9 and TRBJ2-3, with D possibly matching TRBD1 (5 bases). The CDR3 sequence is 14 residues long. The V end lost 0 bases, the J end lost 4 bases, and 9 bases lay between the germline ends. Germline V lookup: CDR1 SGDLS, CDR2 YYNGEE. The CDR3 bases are TGTGCCAGCAGCGTAGGGGGCCTGGCAGATACGCAGTATTTT. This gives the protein CASSVGGLADTQYF.

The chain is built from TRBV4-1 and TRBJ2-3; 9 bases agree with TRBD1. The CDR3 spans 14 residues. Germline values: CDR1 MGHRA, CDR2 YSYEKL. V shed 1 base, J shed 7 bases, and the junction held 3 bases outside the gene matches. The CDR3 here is CASSQGTGVYTQYF. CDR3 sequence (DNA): TGCGCCAGCAGCCAAGGGACAGGGGTGTATACGCAGTATTTT.

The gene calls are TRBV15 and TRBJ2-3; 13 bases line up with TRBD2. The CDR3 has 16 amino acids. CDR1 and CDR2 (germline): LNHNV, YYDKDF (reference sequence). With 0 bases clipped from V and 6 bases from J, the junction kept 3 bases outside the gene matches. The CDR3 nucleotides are TGTGCCACCAGCAGAGAACTAGCGGGGGGGCCGGATACGCAGTATTTT. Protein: CATSRELAGGPDTQYF.

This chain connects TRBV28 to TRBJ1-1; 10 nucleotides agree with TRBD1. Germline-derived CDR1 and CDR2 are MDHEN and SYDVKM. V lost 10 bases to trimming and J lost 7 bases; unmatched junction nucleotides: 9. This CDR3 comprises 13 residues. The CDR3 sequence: CATKRTGGSEAFF. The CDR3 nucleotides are TGTGCCACCAAGAGGACAGGGGGAAGTGAAGCTTTCTTT.

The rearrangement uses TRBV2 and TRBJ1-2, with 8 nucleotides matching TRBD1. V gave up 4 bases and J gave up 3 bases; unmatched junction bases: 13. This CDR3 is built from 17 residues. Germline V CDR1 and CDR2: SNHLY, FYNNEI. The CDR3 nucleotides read TGTGCCAGCAGTGGTGTCCCGGGACAGGAAGTAGACTATGGCTACACCTTC. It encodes CASSGVPGQEVDYGYTF.

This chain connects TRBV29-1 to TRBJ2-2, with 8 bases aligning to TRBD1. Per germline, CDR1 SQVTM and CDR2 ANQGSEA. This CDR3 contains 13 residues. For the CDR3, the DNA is TGCAGTGCTATCAGGGGGCACACCGGGGAGCTGTTTTTT. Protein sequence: CSAIRGHTGELFF.

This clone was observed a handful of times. The CDR3 sequence: CASSRPGGGSHNEQFF. The DNA for the CDR3 is TGCGCCAGCAGCCGCCCCGGGGGGGGGTCCCACAATGAGCAGTTCTTC. The chain joins TRBV5-1 to TRBJ2-1, with TRBD2 identical over 8 bases. V lost 4 bases to trimming and J lost 5 bases; unmatched junction nucleotides: 11. The germline gives CDR1 SGHRS, CDR2 YFSETQ. The CDR3 consists of 16 residues.

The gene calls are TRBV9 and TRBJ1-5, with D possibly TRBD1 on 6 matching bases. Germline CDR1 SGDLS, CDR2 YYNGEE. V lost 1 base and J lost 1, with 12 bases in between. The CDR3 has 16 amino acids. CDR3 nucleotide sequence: TGTGCCAGCAGCGTAAGGGCAGGGACAAGCAATCAGCCCCAGCATTTT. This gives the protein CASSVRAGTSNQPQHF.

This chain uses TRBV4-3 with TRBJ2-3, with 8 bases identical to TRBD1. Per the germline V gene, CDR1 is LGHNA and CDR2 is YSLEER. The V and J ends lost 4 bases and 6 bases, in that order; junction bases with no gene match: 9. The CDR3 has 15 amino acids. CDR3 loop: CASSPRQGAGDTQYF. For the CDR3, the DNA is TGCGCCAGCAGCCCTCGTCAGGGGGCTGGGGATACGCAGTATTTT.

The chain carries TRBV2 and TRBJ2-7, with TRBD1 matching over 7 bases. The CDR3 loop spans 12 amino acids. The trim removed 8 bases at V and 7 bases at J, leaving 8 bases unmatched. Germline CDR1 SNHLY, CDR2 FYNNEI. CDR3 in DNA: TGTGCCAGCGGGGCAGGACAGGTAGAGCAGTACTTC. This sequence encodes CASGAGQVEQYF.